These T cell receptor beta chains were read from a single sample in a study of cytomegalovirus exposure and HLA in healthy donors. Only in-frame clones appear in the TCRdb table, and some are missing; sequencing was by immunoSEQ multiplex PCR. The table lists more than 100,000 clones, more than 70% of them singletons. The sequenced sample was PBMCs. All receptors derive from a male donor in good health and CMV-seronegative. The CDR3 runs from the conserved cysteine through the conserved F or W. Clone sizes are given selectively: once, few, many, or a class where the clone is expanded.

J,V,size,CDR3
TRBJ2-7,TRBV4-3,NA,CASSQESDF
TRBJ1-4,TRBV27,once,CASRPQGPRYNEKLFF
TRBJ2-3,TRBV5-6,NA,CASSLLRLDTQYF
TRBJ2-7,TRBV6-1,few,CASSLAGGRYEQYF
TRBJ1-6,TRBV5-1,NA,CASSLGQGNSPLHF
TRBJ2-1,TRBV4-1,NA,CASSQDPGQSGASYNEQFF
TRBJ2-4,TRBV19,NA,CASSPQGGRDIQYF
TRBJ2-2,TRBV5-1,few,CASSLVLVAQRDTGELFF
TRBJ2-3,TRBV27,NA,CASSPLLDTQYF
TRBJ2-5,TRBV4-1,NA,CASSQVVQGARETQYF
TRBJ1-2,TRBV7-8,NA,CASSKDRAAYGYTF
TRBJ2-7,TRBV7-9,NA,CASSRGTGEQYF
TRBJ2-7,TRBV27,NA,CASSMTGGESYEQYF
TRBJ1-4,TRBV6-5,NA,CASSMGGKLFF
TRBJ2-1,TRBV19,NA,CASSTLRVGEQFF
TRBJ1-5,TRBV7-3,NA,CARGHGTGWNNQPQHF
TRBJ2-5,TRBV6-5,once,CASSPQGSQETQYF
TRBJ1-2,TRBV15,NA,CATSRDRTNYGYTF
TRBJ1-1,TRBV27,NA,CASSLIAGQNTEAFF
TRBJ2-3,TRBV6-6,NA,CASSFRAGDTQYF